This is a list of T cell receptor beta chains from one sample in a study of control samples from healthy donors and cancer patients. The protocol was immunoSEQ multiplex PCR, while the TCRdb copy is restricted to in-frame clones and leaves out a portion. This sample carries some 130,000 clones, roughly 90% of them seen once, and the ten largest clones take 2% to 2.5%. The material sequenced was blood. The receptors here all came from a woman aged 45-65 years in good health. The CDR3 runs from the conserved cysteine through the conserved F or W. Fields, in order: clone size, V gene, D gene, J gene, CDR3 DNA, CDR3 protein. D genes are given only for firm matches. Only some rows state a clone size, as once, few, many or a class for expanded clones.

>-|TRBV20-1|TRBD2|TRBJ2-7
TGCAGTGCTAGTTCAACGGGAGGCCGCTCCTACGAGCAGTACTTC
CSASSTGGRSYEQYF
>few|TRBV24-1|-|TRBJ2-5
TGTGCCACCTCTGGCGCCGGTGTGAGAGAGACCCAGTACTTC
CATSGAGVRETQYF
>-|TRBV7-8|-|TRBJ1-3
TGTGCCAGCAGCGGCTACAGCTACTCTGGAAACACCATATATTTT
CASSGYSYSGNTIYF
>-|TRBV29-1|-|TRBJ2-3
TGCAGCGTGGGAGATGGGGGGTGGGGCACAGATACGCAGTATTTT
CSVGDGGWGTDTQYF
>-|TRBV12-5|-|TRBJ2-1
TGTGCTAGTGGTCAAGGGTCCACGGTTGAGCAGTTCTTC
CASGQGSTVEQFF
>-|TRBV10-3|-|TRBJ2-3
TGTGCCATCAGTGATAGCTCTGGCACAGATACGCAGTATTTT
CAISDSSGTDTQYF
>-|TRBV3-1/TRBV3-2|-|TRBJ2-1
TGTGCCAGCAGCCAACCCTTAAAGGGGCGGAATGAGCAGTTCTTC
CASSQPLKGRNEQFF
>-|TRBV13|-|TRBJ1-1
TGTGCCAGCAGCTTAGTTAATTCCAACACTGAAGCTTTCTTT
CASSLVNSNTEAFF
>once|TRBV9|-|TRBJ2-1
TGTGCCAGCAGCCCCGGGAGCTTGGCCTACAATGAGCAGTTCTTC
CASSPGSLAYNEQFF
>-|TRBV28|TRBD1|TRBJ1-2
TGTGCCAGCAACGAACCACAGGGGGCCGTTTATGGCTACACCTTC
CASNEPQGAVYGYTF
>-|TRBV3-1/TRBV3-2|-|TRBJ2-1
TGTGCCAGCAGCCAAGCAATTGAGCAGTTCTTC
CASSQAIEQFF